This T cell receptor beta chain was profiled in a study of T cell repertoires in cytomegalovirus infection. Looked up from germline, CDR1 is MDHEN and CDR2 is SYDVKM. V trimming: 5 bases; J trimming: 8 bases; junction bases outside the gene matches: 14. CDR3 length: 16 residues. TCRdb ran MiXCR on the reads and lists one entry per CDR3 protein. The repertoire consists of fewer than 550,000 distinct CDR3 sequences, with about 30% occurring once and the leading ten covering 13%. The sample consisted of PBMCs. The J gene is TRBJ2-1, the V gene TRBV28; the match to TRBD2 covers 8 bases. This TCR was sampled from a human donor in good health (CMV status not recorded). Some clones in this sample may be carry-over from other donors' samples. This chain's CDR3 is CASSLRAGGDLDEQFF. The CDR3 bases are TGTGCCAGCAGTCTACGGGCGGGGGGCGACCTCGATGAGCAGTTCTTC.